This T cell receptor (beta chain) was retrieved from a study of T cell repertoires in cytomegalovirus infection. Study-level background: Newly reported HLA-C-restricted and thoroughly characterized HLA-B-restricted CMV epitopes were employed. Whole-study results and caveats: Frequencies of public TCR beta families were cumulated, and this identified carriers of CMV plus the relevant HLA.

TCRdb fed the reads into MiXCR, producing one record per CDR3 protein. Counted here are approximately 730,000 distinct CDR3 sequences, about 33% occurring once; the ten biggest clones make up 15% to 20%. Many counts were recorded for this clonotype. What it binds is unknown. Sequenced here: cultured PBMCs, sampled from culture after CMV antigen stimulation. The TCR sequence derives from a human donor in good health (CMV status not recorded). Some clones in this sample may be carry-over from other donors' samples.

The CDR3 nucleotides read TGTGCCAGCAGCCTACAACGCTTGAGAGACTATGGCTACACCTTC. Encoded protein: CASSLQRLRDYGYTF. The rearrangement joins TRBV7-8 to TRBJ1-2; D gene ambiguous. Trimming took off 5 bases at V and 3 bases at J, with 16 bases between the two ends. Germline assignment: CDR1 SGHVS and CDR2 FQNEAQ. The CDR3 has 15 residues.